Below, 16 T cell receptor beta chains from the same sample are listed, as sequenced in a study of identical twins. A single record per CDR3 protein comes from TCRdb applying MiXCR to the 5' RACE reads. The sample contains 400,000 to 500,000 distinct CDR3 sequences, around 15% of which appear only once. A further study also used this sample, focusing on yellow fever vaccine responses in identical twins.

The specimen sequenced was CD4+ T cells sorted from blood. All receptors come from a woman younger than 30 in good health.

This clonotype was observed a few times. As DNA, the CDR3 is TGTGCCAGCAGTTACCCCCCGGTAGGGCGGTCCTACGAGCAGTACTTC. The encoded protein is CASSYPPVGRSYEQYF. The gene calls are TRBV6-2 or TRBV6-3 and TRBJ2-7; D is unclear. V was shortened by 2 bases and J by 1 base, with 15 bases between the two germline ends. The CDR3 is 16 amino acids. Germline V gives CDR1 MNHEY, CDR2 SVGEGT.

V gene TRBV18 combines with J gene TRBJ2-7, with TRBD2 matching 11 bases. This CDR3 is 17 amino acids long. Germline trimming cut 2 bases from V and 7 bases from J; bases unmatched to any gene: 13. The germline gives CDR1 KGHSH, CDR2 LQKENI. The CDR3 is CASSPVATSGVVFEQYF. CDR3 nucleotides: TGTGCCAGCTCACCAGTGGCGACTAGCGGGGTCGTCTTTGAGCAGTACTTC. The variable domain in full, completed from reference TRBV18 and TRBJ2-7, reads NAGVMQNPRHLVRRRGQEARLRCSPMKGHSHVYWYRQLPEEGLKFMVYLQKENIIDESGMPKERFSAEFPKEGPSILRIQQVVRGDSAAYFCASSPVATSGVVFEQYFGPGTRLTVT.

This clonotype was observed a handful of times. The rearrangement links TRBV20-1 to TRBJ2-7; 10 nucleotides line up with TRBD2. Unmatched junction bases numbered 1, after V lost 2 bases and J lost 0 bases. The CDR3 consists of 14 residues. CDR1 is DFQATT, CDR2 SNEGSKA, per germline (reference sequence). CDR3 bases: TGCAGTGCTAGACTAGCGGGAGCCTCCTACGAGCAGTACTTC. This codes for CSARLAGASYEQYF.

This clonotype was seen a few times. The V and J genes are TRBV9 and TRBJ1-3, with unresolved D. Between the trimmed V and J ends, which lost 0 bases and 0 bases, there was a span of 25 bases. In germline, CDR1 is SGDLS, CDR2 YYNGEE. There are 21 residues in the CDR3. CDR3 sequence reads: CASSVGIPVSGKRYSGNTIYF. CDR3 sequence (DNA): TGTGCCAGCAGCGTAGGAATCCCCGTTTCGGGAAAGCGATACTCTGGAAACACCATATATTTT.

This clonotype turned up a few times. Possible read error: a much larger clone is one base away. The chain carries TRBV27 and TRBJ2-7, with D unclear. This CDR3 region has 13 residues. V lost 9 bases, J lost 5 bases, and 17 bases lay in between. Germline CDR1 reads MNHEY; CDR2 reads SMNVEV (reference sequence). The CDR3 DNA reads TGTGCCAGTCGTCCGATCCCTATACACGAGCAGTACTTC. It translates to CASRPIPIHEQYF.

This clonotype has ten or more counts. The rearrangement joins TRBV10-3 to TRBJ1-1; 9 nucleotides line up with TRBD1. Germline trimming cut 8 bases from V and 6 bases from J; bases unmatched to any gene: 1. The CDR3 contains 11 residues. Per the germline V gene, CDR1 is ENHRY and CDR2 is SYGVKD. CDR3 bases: TGTGCCATCGGGACAGGGCCTGAAGCTTTCTTT. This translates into CAIGTGPEAFF.

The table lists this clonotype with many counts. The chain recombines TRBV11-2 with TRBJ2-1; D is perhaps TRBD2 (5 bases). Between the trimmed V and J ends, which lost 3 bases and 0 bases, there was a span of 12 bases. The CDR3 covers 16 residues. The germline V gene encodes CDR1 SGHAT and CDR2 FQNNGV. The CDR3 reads CASSFSPDFSYNEQFF. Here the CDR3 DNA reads TGTGCCAGCAGCTTCTCCCCGGACTTCTCCTACAATGAGCAGTTCTTC.

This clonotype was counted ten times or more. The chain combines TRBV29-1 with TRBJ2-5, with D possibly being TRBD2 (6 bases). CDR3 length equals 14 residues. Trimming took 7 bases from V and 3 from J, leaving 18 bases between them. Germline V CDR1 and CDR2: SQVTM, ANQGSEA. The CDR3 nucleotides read TGCAGCGCCGACGCGAGTAGCGGAGAAGAGACCCAGTACTTC. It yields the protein CSADASSGEETQYF.

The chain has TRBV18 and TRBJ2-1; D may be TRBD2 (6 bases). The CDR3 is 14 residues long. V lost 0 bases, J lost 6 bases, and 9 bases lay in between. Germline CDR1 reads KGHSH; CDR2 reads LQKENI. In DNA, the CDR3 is TGTGCCAGCTCACCACCTAGCGGAAGCAATGAGCAGTTCTTC. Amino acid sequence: CASSPPSGSNEQFF.

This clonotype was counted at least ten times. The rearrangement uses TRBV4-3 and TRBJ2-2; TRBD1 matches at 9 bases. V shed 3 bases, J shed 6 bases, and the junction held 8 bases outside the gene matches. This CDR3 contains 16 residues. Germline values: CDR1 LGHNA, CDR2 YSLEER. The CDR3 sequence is CASSHNPDRGAGELFF. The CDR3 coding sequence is TGCGCCAGCAGCCACAACCCGGACAGGGGAGCCGGGGAGCTGTTTTTT.

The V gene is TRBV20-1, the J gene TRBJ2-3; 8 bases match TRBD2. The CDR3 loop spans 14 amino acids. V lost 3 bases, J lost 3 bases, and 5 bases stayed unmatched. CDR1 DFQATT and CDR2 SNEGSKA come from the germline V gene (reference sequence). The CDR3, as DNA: TGCAGTGCTAGCGCCGGGACTAGGACAGATACGCAGTATTTT. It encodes CSASAGTRTDTQYF.

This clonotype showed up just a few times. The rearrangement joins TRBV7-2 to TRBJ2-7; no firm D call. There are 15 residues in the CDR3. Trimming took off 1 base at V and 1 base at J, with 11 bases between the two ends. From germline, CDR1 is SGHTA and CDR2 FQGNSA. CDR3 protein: CASSLVVWQSYEQYF. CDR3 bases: TGTGCCAGCAGCTTAGTAGTCTGGCAGTCCTACGAGCAGTACTTC.

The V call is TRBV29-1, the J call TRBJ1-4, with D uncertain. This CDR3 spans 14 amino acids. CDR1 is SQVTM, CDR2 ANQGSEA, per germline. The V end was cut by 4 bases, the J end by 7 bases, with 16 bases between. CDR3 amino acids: CSVVIGGRGEKLFF. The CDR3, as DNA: TGCAGCGTTGTAATAGGTGGGAGAGGTGAAAAACTGTTTTTT.

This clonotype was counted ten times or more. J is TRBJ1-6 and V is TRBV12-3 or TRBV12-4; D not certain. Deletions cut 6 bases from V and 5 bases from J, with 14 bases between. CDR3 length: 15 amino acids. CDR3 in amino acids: CASSTDGNNNSPLHF. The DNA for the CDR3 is TGTGCCAGCAGCACCGACGGGAACAATAATTCACCCCTCCACTTT.

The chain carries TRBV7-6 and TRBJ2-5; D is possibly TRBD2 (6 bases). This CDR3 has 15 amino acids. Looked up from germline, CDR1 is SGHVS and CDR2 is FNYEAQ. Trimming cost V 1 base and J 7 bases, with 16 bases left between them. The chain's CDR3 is CASSLGGVLSGTQYF. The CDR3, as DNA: TGTGCCAGCAGCTTAGGGGGGGTCCTCTCGGGGACCCAGTACTTC.

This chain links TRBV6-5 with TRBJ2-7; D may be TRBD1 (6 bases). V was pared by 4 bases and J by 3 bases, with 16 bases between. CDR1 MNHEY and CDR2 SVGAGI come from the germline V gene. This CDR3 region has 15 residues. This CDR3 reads CASSLTGLSLYEQYF. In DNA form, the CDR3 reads TGTGCCAGCAGTTTAACAGGGCTATCCCTCTACGAGCAGTACTTC.